This TCR beta chain was profiled in a study of blood T cells in healthy people across ages. In this sample, this clonotype turned up a few times. Germline loops: CDR1 MNHEY, CDR2 SMNVEV (reference sequence). CDR3 length: 15 residues. V dropped 2 bases and J dropped 2; count of bases not matched to a gene: 4. Donors were healthy Caucasian individuals from Russia aged about 6 to 90. Sample-barcoded 5' priming and a J-beta primer mix drove a second PCR of 7 to 11 cycles. MiXCR was run by TCRdb on the 5' RACE reads, yielding one entry per CDR3 protein. The sample shows 950,000 to 1,200,000 distinct CDR3 sequences, 35% to 40% of them seen only once.

This TCR was recovered from a man between 18 and 35 years old in good health. V and J are TRBV27 and TRBJ2-3; 7 bases are a match to TRBD2. The sample taken for sequencing was blood. DNA of the CDR3: TGTGCCAGCAGTTTAGCGGGGGACCACACAGATACGCAGTATTTT. Its translation is CASSLAGDHTDTQYF.